This paragraph covers one TCR beta chain sequence. Its antigen remains unidentified. The sample originates from a study of vaccination and CD4 T cells after COVID-19. In the study overall: Two mRNA vaccine doses were given, either BNT162b2 or mRNA-1273.

With the Oncomine TCR Beta short-read assay, DNA from cultured CD4+ T cells was sequenced. TCRdb independently ran MiXCR on the PCR reads; one entry per CDR3 protein. This table has some 16,000 distinct CDR3 sequences, about 53% appearing once. The CDR3 sequence is 13 residues long. V was pared by 8 bases and J by 4 bases, with 14 bases between. Germline CDR1 reads SNHLY; CDR2 reads FYNNEI. Described treatment: roughly ten-day PBMC culture with coronavirus spike peptide pools or control peptides (ViraFEST assay). The sequencing here drew on CD4+ T cells from blood, cultured in vitro, taken before SARS-CoV-2 vaccination. The TCR originated in a human donor who had recovered from COVID-19. This chain connects TRBV2 to TRBJ2-5, with D perhaps TRBD1 (6 bases). The CDR3 coding sequence is TGTGCCAGCCTCCGGGACAATGGAGAGACCCAGTACTTC. Its translation is CASLRDNGETQYF. Using reference TRBV2 and TRBJ2-5 for the parts outside the CDR3, the full variable domain is EPEVTQTPSHQVTQMGQEVILRCVPISNHLYFYWYRQILGQKVEFLVSFYNNEISEKSEIFDDQFSVERPDGSNFTLKIRSTKLEDSAMYFCASLRDNGETQYFGPGTRLLVL.